These 21 T cell receptor beta chains were all obtained from the same sample, sequenced in a study of blood T cells in healthy people across ages. The use of a sample-barcoded 5' primer and a J-beta primer mix characterized a second PCR of roughly 6 to 11 cycles. MiXCR, run by TCRdb on the 5' RACE reads, gives a single entry per CDR3 protein. Here the sample spans hundreds of thousands of distinct CDR3 sequences, over 45% being singletons. What was sequenced was blood. These receptor sequences come from a man younger than 45 in good health.

The chain uses TRBV9 and TRBJ1-2; a weak D match, TRBD1 (5 bases). The CDR3 has 15 amino acids. V was pared by 0 bases and J by 2 bases, with 11 bases between. CDR1 and CDR2 from the germline V gene are SGDLS and YYNGEE. For the CDR3, the DNA is TGTGCCAGCAGCGTAGGTCTTTGGGGGAACTATGGCTACACCTTC. This translates into CASSVGLWGNYGYTF.

The V call is TRBV3-1, the J call TRBJ2-5; D could derive from TRBD1 or TRBD2 (5 bases each). This CDR3 comprises 15 residues. V was pared by 1 base and J by 5 bases, with 14 bases between. Germline loops: CDR1 LGHDT, CDR2 YNNKEL (reference sequence). In DNA form, the CDR3 reads TGTGCCAGCAGCCAAGTCCCCGGGGCTCGGGAGACCCAGTACTTC. It codes for CASSQVPGARETQYF.

The CDR3 region is CSARAGVTYQETQYF. The CDR3 region has the DNA TGCAGTGCTAGGGCCGGGGTTACGTACCAAGAGACCCAGTACTTC. The V gene is TRBV20-1, the J gene TRBJ2-5, with D maybe TRBD2 (5 bases). Germline V CDR1 and CDR2: DFQATT, SNEGSKA (reference sequence). This CDR3 is built from 15 residues. V shed 3 bases and J shed 0 bases, with 14 bases lying between them.

The V and J genes are TRBV5-1 and TRBJ2-1, with D possibly called TRBD1 or TRBD2 (5 bases each). V was pared by 3 bases and J by 2 bases, with 18 bases between. This CDR3 is 17 amino acids long. The germline CDR1 and CDR2 sequences are SGHRS and YFSETQ. CDR3 protein: CASSSDEPRETYNEQFF. In DNA, the CDR3 is TGCGCCAGCAGCTCAGATGAACCCAGGGAGACCTACAATGAGCAGTTCTTC.

This clonotype has just a few counts. The rearrangement joins TRBV20-1 to TRBJ2-1, with D hard to call. Germline V gene data show CDR1 as DFQATT and CDR2 as SNEGSKA (reference sequence). Trimming left V 3 bases short and J 4 bases short, with 10 bases between. The CDR3 covers 13 residues. Here the CDR3 reads CSASPDDYNEQFF. CDR3 DNA: TGCAGTGCTAGTCCTGACGATTACAATGAGCAGTTCTTC.

V usage is TRBV7-3 and J usage is TRBJ2-5; 8 bases map to TRBD2. Germline trimming cut 5 bases from V and 7 bases from J; bases unmatched to any gene: 6. Germline CDR1 reads SGHTA; CDR2 reads FQGTGA. The CDR3 is 13 amino acids. In DNA, the CDR3 is TGTGCCAGCAGCCAGACTAGCGATGGGACCCAGTACTTC. This codes for CASSQTSDGTQYF.

The chain is built from TRBV6-5 and TRBJ2-7, with unresolved D. The assigned J gene may be wrong: the sequence end matches TRBJ2-5 better. CDR3 length equals 14 residues. Germline-derived CDR1 and CDR2 are MNHEY and SVGAGI. The DNA of the CDR3 is TGTGCCAGCAGATCCACAGCTACCCAAGAGACCCAGTACTTC. Translating it yields CASRSTATQETQYF.

This rearrangement joins TRBV29-1 to TRBJ2-1, with D possibly TRBD2 on 6 matching bases. This CDR3 comprises 15 residues. The germline gives CDR1 SQVTM, CDR2 ANQGSEA. The V end was cut by 4 bases, the J end by 7 bases, with 20 bases between. CDR3 loop: CSVVGGKQFKNEQFF. In DNA form, the CDR3 reads TGCAGCGTTGTTGGGGGGAAGCAGTTTAAGAATGAGCAGTTCTTC.

This chain connects TRBV11-3 to TRBJ2-1; D is undetermined. This CDR3 is 13 amino acids long. Germline CDR1 is SGHNT and CDR2 is YENEEA. V shed 1 base and J shed 10 bases, with 11 bases lying between them. The CDR3 sequence: CASSLGPAREQFF. CDR3 bases: TGTGCCAGCAGCTTAGGCCCCGCCAGGGAGCAGTTCTTC.

The chain recombines TRBV20-1 with TRBJ2-7, with D possibly TRBD1 on 5 matching bases. Germline V gives CDR1 DFQATT, CDR2 SNEGSKA (reference sequence). V was trimmed by 6 bases and J by 4 bases, leaving 16 bases between them. CDR3 length: 13 residues. This CDR3 is CSALGGAGYEQYF. The CDR3 coding sequence is TGCAGTGCCCTAGGTGGGGCTGGATACGAGCAGTACTTC.

J is TRBJ2-5 and V is TRBV4-2; 8 nucleotides agree with TRBD2. Germline lookup yields CDR1 LGHNA and CDR2 YNFKEQ. The CDR3 runs 16 residues. V lost 0 bases to trimming and J lost 1 base; unmatched junction nucleotides: 4. DNA for the CDR3: TGTGCCAGCAGCCAAGATTGGCGGGGGGCCCAAGAGACCCAGTACTTC. It yields the protein CASSQDWRGAQETQYF.

Worth noting for this clonotype: The junction departs from the called germline gene at one end, perhaps through a read error. The chain recombines TRBV20-1 with TRBJ2-1; 10 nucleotides match TRBD2. Germline lookup yields CDR1 DFQATT and CDR2 SNEGSKA (reference sequence). This CDR3 has 12 residues. This CDR3 reads CSTSGDYNEQFF. As DNA, the CDR3 is TGCAGTACTAGCGGGGATTACAATGAGCAGTTCTTC.

The chain links TRBV15 to TRBJ1-6; D gene unclear. Germline CDR1 reads LNHNV; CDR2 reads YYDKDF (reference sequence). V lost 1 base and J 6 bases, leaving 7 bases between the germline ends. The CDR3 length is 14 residues. The CDR3 sequence: CATSRGGANSPLHF. The CDR3 bases are TGTGCCACCAGCAGAGGAGGAGCTAATTCACCCCTCCACTTT. The whole variable domain, remainder taken from reference TRBV15 and TRBJ1-6, is DAMVIQNPRYQVTQFGKPVTLSCSQTLNHNVMYWYQQKSSQAPKLLFHYYDKDFNNEADTPDNFQSRRPNTSFCFLDIRSPGLGDTAMYLCATSRGGANSPLHFGNGTRLTVT.

The sample holds a few counts of this clonotype. Just one base apart from a much larger clone, this may be a read error. This chain connects TRBV29-1 to TRBJ2-3; the D gene is possibly TRBD2 (7 bases). The CDR3 length is 12 residues. Trimming removed 7 bases from V and 5 bases from J, with 13 bases in between. Per the germline V gene, CDR1 is SQVTM and CDR2 is ANQGSEA. The CDR3 DNA reads TGCAGCGGGAGGGGGGGCCAAGATACGCAGTATTTT. This gives the protein CSGRGGQDTQYF.

The chain links TRBV4-2 to TRBJ2-4; the D is unclear. Trimming stripped 1 base from V and 2 bases from J, with 3 bases between. This CDR3 contains 13 residues. The germline gives CDR1 LGHNA, CDR2 YNFKEQ. The CDR3 reads CASSQAPKNIQYF. In DNA, the CDR3 is TGTGCCAGCAGCCAAGCTCCCAAAAACATTCAGTACTTC.

The J gene is TRBJ1-4, the V gene TRBV29-1; D not resolved. V dropped 6 bases and J dropped 5 bases, with 7 bases sitting between them. The CDR3 runs to 11 residues. Germline V CDR1 and CDR2: SQVTM, ANQGSEA. Here the CDR3 DNA reads TGCAGCGTCGACAACAATGAAAAACTGTTTTTT. Residues: CSVDNNEKLFF.

The V gene is TRBV28, the J gene TRBJ2-7; D is unresolved. Germline V gene lookup returns CDR1 MDHEN and CDR2 SYDVKM. With 6 bases removed from V and 4 bases from J, the gap between germline ends came to 34 bases. The CDR3 has 20 residues. CDR3 nucleotides: TGTGCCAGCAGCCAACTGGGTAAACAAGGGTTAAAGTGGTTGGTATACGAGCAGTACTTC. Protein: CASSQLGKQGLKWLVYEQYF.

The chain carries TRBV15 and TRBJ2-5; either TRBD1 or TRBD2 may fit D (5 bases each). V was trimmed by 8 bases and J by 3 bases, leaving 16 bases between them. The CDR3 covers 14 residues. In germline, CDR1 is LNHNV, CDR2 YYDKDF (reference sequence). The CDR3 region is CATRDGQLKETQYF. CDR3 coding DNA: TGTGCCACCCGGGACGGACAACTAAAAGAGACCCAGTACTTC.

This clonotype was recorded a few times. The chain carries TRBV4-3 and TRBJ2-3; D assignment may be TRBD1 or TRBD2 (5 bases each). The CDR3 is 15 amino acids. The V gene's germline CDR1 is LGHNA and CDR2 YSLEER. V lost 1 base to trimming and J lost 6 bases, with 14 bases between them. Written as DNA, the CDR3 is TGCGCCAGCAGCCAAGCAGGAGTCAGGGAGGATACGCAGTATTTT. Its protein product is CASSQAGVREDTQYF.

The V call is TRBV7-8, the J call TRBJ2-1; D is ambiguous. Germline assignment: CDR1 SGHVS and CDR2 FQNEAQ. The CDR3 contains 17 residues. The ends were cut back, 0 bases at V and 0 bases at J, with 12 bases in the middle. The CDR3 region has the DNA TGTGCCAGCAGCTTAGCCAGACTGAGAAGCTCCTACAATGAGCAGTTCTTC. It encodes CASSLARLRSSYNEQFF.

The chain couples TRBV7-9 to TRBJ1-5; D may be TRBD1 (5 bases). The length of the CDR3 is 15 residues. Trimming pared 1 base from V and 4 bases from J, leaving 11 bases between. The germline V gene has CDR1 SEHNR and CDR2 FQNEAQ (reference sequence). The CDR3 protein is CASSLGDPANQPQHF. CDR3 bases: TGTGCCAGCAGCTTAGGGGACCCCGCAAATCAGCCCCAGCATTTT.